This T cell receptor (beta chain) was sequenced in a study of blood T cell repertoires in COVID-19. Profiled with immunoSEQ multiplex PCR; TCRdb holds only in-frame clones, not every one. Of 400,000 to 500,000 clones listed, approximately 90% are singletons. CDR1 SGHTA and CDR2 FQGNSA come from the germline V gene. Trimming left V 1 base short and J 5 bases short, with 18 bases between. The CDR3 has 16 residues. Participants were aged about 18 to 89 years from around 26 US areas. Contact with a PCR-confirmed or clinician-diagnosed COVID-19 case occurred within 2 weeks of entry. The TCR originated in a woman younger than 30 who had been exposed to COVID-19. V usage is TRBV7-2 and J usage is TRBJ2-7; the D gene is possibly TRBD2 (6 bases). The sample consisted of PBMCs or T cells enriched from blood (not recorded which). The CDR3 sequence is CASSLVSRALANEQYF. The CDR3 DNA reads TGTGCCAGCAGCTTAGTGTCGCGGGCACTAGCTAACGAGCAGTACTTC.